These 27 T cell receptor beta chains originate from one sample sequenced in a study of OX40 agonist ivuxolimab in advanced cancers. Method: immunoSEQ multiplex PCR; TCRdb's copy keeps in-frame clones and lacks some. The table has approximately 87,000 clones, about 92% seen once. The sequencing used CD4+ or CD8+ T cells sorted from blood, collected in a trial of the OX40 agonist ivuxolimab. The receptor source for this set is an adult with an advanced solid tumor such as melanoma, head and neck, liver or kidney cancer.

The chain combines TRBV6-1 with TRBJ1-2; possibly TRBD1 for D (5 bases). The CDR3 is 12 residues long. Germline V CDR1 and CDR2: MNHNS, SASEGT. With 7 bases removed from V and 4 bases from J, the gap between germline ends came to 10 bases. The CDR3 DNA reads TGTGCCAGCACTCCAGGGTCCTATGGCTACACCTTC. Its protein is CASTPGSYGYTF.

The V and J genes are TRBV19 and TRBJ2-3, with 7 positions matching TRBD2. The CDR3 sequence is 17 residues long. The trim removed 3 bases at V and 5 bases at J, leaving 14 bases unmatched. Germline CDR1 and CDR2: LNHDA and SQIVND (reference sequence). As DNA, the CDR3 is TGTGCCAGTAGTATCCGATCTGAGCGGGGCGGGAAAGATACGCAGTATTTT. Translated: CASSIRSERGGKDTQYF.

The rearrangement uses TRBV6-1 and TRBJ2-2; D ambiguous. This CDR3 has 10 amino acids. Germline V lookup: CDR1 MNHNS, CDR2 SASEGT. Trimming pared 7 bases from V and 7 bases from J, leaving 4 bases between. The CDR3 nucleotides read TGTGCCAGCATGGTCGGGGAGCTGTTTTTT. This translates into CASMVGELFF.

The chain combines TRBV6-6 with TRBJ2-7; weak D call: TRBD1 (8 bases). Germline V CDR1 and CDR2: MNHNY, SVGAGI (reference sequence). There are 13 residues in the CDR3. Trimming took 5 bases from V and 2 from J, leaving 10 bases between them. The CDR3 region has the DNA TGTGCCAGCAGTACAGGGGGGGCCTACGAGCAGTACTTC. Amino acid sequence: CASSTGGAYEQYF.

The chain employs TRBV27 and TRBJ1-1; no reliable D call. The CDR3 contains 13 residues. The germline V and J ends were trimmed by 2 bases and 4 bases, with 8 bases remaining between them. CDR1 MNHEY and CDR2 SMNVEV come from the germline V gene (reference sequence). The CDR3 nucleotides are TGTGCCAGCAGTTTAGGGCAGTTCACTGAAGCTTTCTTT. It codes for CASSLGQFTEAFF.

V gene TRBV6-4 combines with J gene TRBJ1-6, with 9 positions matching TRBD1. This CDR3 region has 14 residues. The germline CDR1 and CDR2 sequences are MRHNA and SNTAGT. J was trimmed by 7 bases and V by 10 bases; bases with no gene match: 8. For the CDR3, the DNA is TGTGCCAATAACCGGGACAGGGTGAATTCACCCCTCCACTTT. This encodes CANNRDRVNSPLHF.

V is TRBV27 and J is TRBJ1-2, with 8 bases lining up with TRBD1. V gave up 3 bases and J gave up 8 bases; unmatched junction bases: 8. CDR1 and CDR2 (germline): MNHEY, SMNVEV (reference sequence). CDR3 size: 14 residues. The chain's CDR3 is CASSFIDGTGGYTF. DNA of the CDR3: TGTGCCAGCAGTTTCATCGACGGGACAGGAGGCTACACCTTC.

The J gene is TRBJ2-1, the V gene TRBV9; 8 bases are shared with TRBD1. Germline loops: CDR1 SGDLS, CDR2 YYNGEE. The CDR3 is 15 amino acids. Trimming at V came to 5 bases and at J to 3 bases, leaving 7 bases not matched to a gene. DNA for the CDR3: TGTGCCAGCAGTACTCAGGGGGCTTACTACAATGAGCAGTTCTTC. Translating gives CASSTQGAYYNEQFF.

The chain has TRBV2 and TRBJ2-1, with 10 bases lining up with TRBD2. This CDR3 region has 16 residues. Germline CDR1 reads SNHLY; CDR2 reads FYNNEI. With V trimmed by 5 bases and J by 0 bases, 4 bases remained unmatched. The DNA of the CDR3 is TGTGCCAGCAGTTCGGGACTAGCGTCCTCCTACAATGAGCAGTTCTTC. This encodes CASSSGLASSYNEQFF.

The rearrangement uses TRBV5-1 and TRBJ2-7, with 10 bases aligning to TRBD2. This CDR3 spans 14 amino acids. Per the germline V gene, CDR1 is SGHRS and CDR2 is YFSETQ. The ends lost 2 bases at V and 2 bases at J; junction bases unmatched: 1. CDR3 DNA sequence: TGCGCCAGCAGCTTAGCGGGAGGGCCCTACGAGCAGTACTTC. It specifies CASSLAGGPYEQYF.

The V and J genes are TRBV27 and TRBJ2-3; TRBD1 matches at 10 bases. This CDR3 region has 19 residues. CDR1 is MNHEY and CDR2 is SMNVEV in the germline V gene (reference sequence). V shed 1 base and J 3 bases; nucleotides not matched to a gene: 13. The CDR3 DNA is TGTGCCAGCAGTTTATATCAGGCAACCGGACAGGGGGTAACAGATACGCAGTATTTT. Translation gives CASSLYQATGQGVTDTQYF.

This sequence joins TRBV29-1 and TRBJ2-1; D call uncertain. This CDR3 comprises 12 residues. The germline V gene encodes CDR1 SQVTM and CDR2 ANQGSEA. V gave up 3 bases and J gave up 10 bases, with 13 bases separating them. CDR3 nucleotide sequence: TGCAGCGTTGATCTTCGGCTTGGGGAGCAGTTCTTC. Translating gives CSVDLRLGEQFF.

The rearrangement links TRBV30 to TRBJ2-7, with 8 bases aligning to TRBD1. The CDR3 length is 15 residues. The V gene's germline CDR1 is GTSNPN and CDR2 SVGIG (reference sequence). J lost 2 bases, V lost 2 bases, and 8 bases had no gene match. The DNA for the CDR3 is TGTGCCTGGAGTCCTCGAGACAGGGGAGCCTACGAGCAGTACTTC. This codes for CAWSPRDRGAYEQYF.

CDR3 sequence (DNA): TGTGCCAGCAGCCCCGAAGCGGGGGTCCCCGCCGGGGAGCTGTTTTTT. Amino acids: CASSPEAGVPAGELFF. The J gene is TRBJ2-2, the V gene TRBV7-6; 8 nucleotides match TRBD2. CDR1 and CDR2 from the germline V gene are SGHVS and FNYEAQ. This CDR3 contains 16 residues. V trimming: 5 bases; J trimming: 6 bases; junction bases outside the gene matches: 11. Full variable domain (remainder filled in from reference TRBV7-6 and TRBJ2-2): GAGVSQSPRYKVTKRGQDVALRCDPISGHVSLYWYRQALGQGPEFLTYFNYEAQQDKSGLPNDRFSAERPEGSISTLTIQRTEQRDSAMYRCASSPEAGVPAGELFFGEGSRLTVL.

J is TRBJ2-3 and V is TRBV7-2; TRBD2 aligns across 10 bases. The trim removed 1 base at V and 5 bases at J, leaving 0 bases unmatched. The CDR3 runs 14 residues. Germline CDR1 and CDR2: SGHTA and FQGNSA. For the CDR3, the DNA is TGTGCCAGCAGCTTAGGACTAGCGGGAGATACGCAGTATTTT. Residues: CASSLGLAGDTQYF.

This chain joins TRBV5-1 and TRBJ1-2, with TRBD1 matching over 11 bases. This CDR3 is 15 amino acids long. V was pared by 5 bases and J by 9 bases, with 12 bases of the junction left unmatched. Germline CDR1 SGHRS, CDR2 YFSETQ. CDR3 bases: TGCGCCAGCAGTGGACAGGGGGCTGCTGCAGAGAGCTACACCTTC. This encodes CASSGQGAAAESYTF.

The chain links TRBV30 to TRBJ1-5; D remains ambiguous. This CDR3 is built from 13 residues. Trimming cost V 3 bases and J 4 bases, with 10 bases left between them. Germline assignment: CDR1 GTSNPN and CDR2 SVGIG (reference sequence). The CDR3: CAWRGRDNQPQHF. The DNA of the CDR3 is TGTGCCTGGAGGGGCAGAGATAATCAGCCCCAGCATTTT.

The CDR3: CAISSGGPELFF. As DNA, the CDR3 is TGTGCCATCAGCTCAGGGGGCCCGGAGCTGTTTTTT. The chain employs TRBV10-3 and TRBJ2-2, with TRBD1 identical over 8 bases. The J segment lost 10 bases and the V segment lost 6 bases, leaving 4 bases of the junction unmatched. CDR1 is ENHRY, CDR2 SYGVKD, per germline. The CDR3 length is 12 residues.

This chain uses TRBV27 with TRBJ2-1; D unresolved. Germline assignment: CDR1 MNHEY and CDR2 SMNVEV (reference sequence). There are 15 residues in the CDR3. Trimming left V 3 bases short and J 0 bases short, with 9 bases between. This chain's CDR3 is CASSFLESSYNEQFF. Written as DNA, the CDR3 is TGTGCCAGCAGTTTTCTAGAGAGCTCCTACAATGAGCAGTTCTTC.

The chain employs TRBV19 and TRBJ2-6, with D hard to call. Germline lookup yields CDR1 LNHDA and CDR2 SQIVND (reference sequence). CDR3 length equals 15 residues. The V and J ends lost 2 bases and 4 bases respectively, with 9 bases between them. The CDR3 reads CASSIWLWGANVLTF. In DNA form, the CDR3 reads TGTGCCAGTAGTATATGGCTCTGGGGGGCCAACGTCCTGACTTTC. Based on the CDR3 plus reference TRBV19 and TRBJ2-6, the full variable domain is DGGITQSPKYLFRKEGQNVTLSCEQNLNHDAMYWYRQDPGQGLRLIYYSQIVNDFQKGDIAEGYSVSREKKESFPLTVTSAQKNPTAFYLCASSIWLWGANVLTFGAGSRLTVL.

This CDR3 reads CASRGSRAGELFF. In nucleotides, the CDR3 is TGTGCCAGCCGGGGGTCCCGGGCCGGGGAGCTGTTTTTT. The chain employs TRBV13 and TRBJ2-2, with D perhaps TRBD2 (6 bases). This CDR3 has 13 residues. V lost 8 bases to trimming and J lost 6 bases, with 13 bases between them. Per germline, CDR1 PRHDT and CDR2 FYEKMQ (reference sequence).

This chain links TRBV6-5 with TRBJ2-2; 9 positions match TRBD1. CDR3 length equals 15 residues. Per germline, CDR1 MNHEY and CDR2 SVGAGI. The V and J ends lost 4 bases and 1 base, in that order; junction bases with no gene match: 1. In DNA form, the CDR3 reads TGTGCCAGCAGTTTGGGACAGGGGAACACCGGGGAGCTGTTTTTT. It translates to CASSLGQGNTGELFF.

This chain connects TRBV6-1 to TRBJ2-5; D possibly uses TRBD1 or TRBD2 (5 bases each). The germline gives CDR1 MNHNS, CDR2 SASEGT. V was clipped by 4 bases and J by 5 bases, with 20 bases between them. The CDR3 covers 16 residues. In DNA form, the CDR3 reads TGTGCCAGCAGTGGAAGCAAGGGACCCAGATGGGAGACCCAGTACTTC. Protein: CASSGSKGPRWETQYF.

J is TRBJ2-1 and V is TRBV30; the D is unclear. The CDR3 contains 15 residues. V was shortened by 0 bases and J by 5 bases, with 14 bases between the two germline ends. Looked up from germline, CDR1 is GTSNPN and CDR2 is SVGIG (reference sequence). The CDR3 region is CAWSVMGRPDNEQFF. The CDR3 DNA reads TGTGCCTGGAGTGTAATGGGTCGCCCGGACAATGAGCAGTTCTTC.

The V and J genes are TRBV7-9 and TRBJ2-1; the D gene is possibly TRBD1 (6 bases). V lost 5 bases and J lost 0, with 8 bases in between. Germline V gene data show CDR1 as SEHNR and CDR2 as FQNEAQ (reference sequence). The CDR3 runs 14 residues. CDR3 nucleotide sequence: TGTGCCAGCAGCCGGACAGACTCCTACAATGAGCAGTTCTTC. Translating it yields CASSRTDSYNEQFF.

The chain links TRBV6-5 to TRBJ2-1, with 10 bases fitting TRBD2. After removal of 4 bases from V and 6 bases from J, the junction contained 6 bases not matched to a gene. Per the germline V gene, CDR1 is MNHEY and CDR2 is SVGAGI. The length of the CDR3 is 15 residues. The CDR3 region has the DNA TGTGCCAGCAGTTGGGCTAGCGGGGGTTCCAATGAGCAGTTCTTC. Translation gives CASSWASGGSNEQFF.

The rearrangement uses TRBV6-5 and TRBJ2-7; D might be TRBD2 (5 bases). The CDR3 consists of 13 residues. Trimming removed 6 bases at V and 4 bases at J, with 13 bases between. From germline, CDR1 is MNHEY and CDR2 SVGAGI. CDR3 residues: CASRPPGGYEQYF. In nucleotides, the CDR3 is TGTGCCAGCAGGCCCCCAGGCGGGTACGAGCAGTACTTC.